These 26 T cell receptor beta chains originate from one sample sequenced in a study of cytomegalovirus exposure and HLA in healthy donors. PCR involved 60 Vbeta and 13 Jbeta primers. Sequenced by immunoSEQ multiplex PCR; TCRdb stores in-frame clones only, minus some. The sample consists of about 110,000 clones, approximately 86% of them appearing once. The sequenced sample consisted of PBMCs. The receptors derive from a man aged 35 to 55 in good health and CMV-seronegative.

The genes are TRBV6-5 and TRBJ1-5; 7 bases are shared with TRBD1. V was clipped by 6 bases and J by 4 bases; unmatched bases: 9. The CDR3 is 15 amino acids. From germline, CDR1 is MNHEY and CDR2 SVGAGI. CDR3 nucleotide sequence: TGTGCCAGCAGCCTCGGGACAGCGTTAAATCAGCCCCAGCATTTT. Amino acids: CASSLGTALNQPQHF.

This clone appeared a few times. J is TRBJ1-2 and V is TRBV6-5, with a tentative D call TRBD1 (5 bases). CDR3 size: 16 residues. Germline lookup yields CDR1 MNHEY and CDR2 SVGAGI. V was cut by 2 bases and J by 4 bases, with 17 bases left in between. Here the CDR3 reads CASSYRRTGGGYGYTF. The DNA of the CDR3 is TGTGCCAGCAGTTACCGCCGGACGGGGGGAGGCTATGGCTACACCTTC.

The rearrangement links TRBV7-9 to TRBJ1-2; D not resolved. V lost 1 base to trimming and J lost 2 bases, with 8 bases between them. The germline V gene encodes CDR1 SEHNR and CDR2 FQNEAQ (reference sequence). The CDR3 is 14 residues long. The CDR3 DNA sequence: TGTGCCAGCAGCTTAGGTTCGGGGAACTATGGCTACACCTTC. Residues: CASSLGSGNYGYTF.

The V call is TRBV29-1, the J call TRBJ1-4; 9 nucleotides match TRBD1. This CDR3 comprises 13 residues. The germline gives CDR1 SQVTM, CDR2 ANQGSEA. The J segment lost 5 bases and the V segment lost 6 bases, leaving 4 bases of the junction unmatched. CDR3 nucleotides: TGCAGCGTAAGGGACAGGGCCAATGAAAAACTGTTTTTT. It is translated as CSVRDRANEKLFF.

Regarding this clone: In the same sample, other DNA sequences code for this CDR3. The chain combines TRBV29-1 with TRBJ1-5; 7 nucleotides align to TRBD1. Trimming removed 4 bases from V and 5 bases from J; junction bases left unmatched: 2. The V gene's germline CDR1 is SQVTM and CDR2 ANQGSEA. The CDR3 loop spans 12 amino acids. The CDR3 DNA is TGCAGCGTTGGACAGGGTGATCAGCCCCAGCATTTT. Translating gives CSVGQGDQPQHF.

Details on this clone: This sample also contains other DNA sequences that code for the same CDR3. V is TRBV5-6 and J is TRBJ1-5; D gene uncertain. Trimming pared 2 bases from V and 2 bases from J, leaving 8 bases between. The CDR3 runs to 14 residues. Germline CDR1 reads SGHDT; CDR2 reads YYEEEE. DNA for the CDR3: TGTGCCAGCAGCTTAGCTGGAGGCAATCAGCCCCAGCATTTT. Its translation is CASSLAGGNQPQHF. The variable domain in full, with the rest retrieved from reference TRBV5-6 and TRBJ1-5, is DAGVTQSPTHLIKTRGQQVTLRCSPKSGHDTVSWYQQALGQGPQFIFQYYEEEERQRGNFPDRFSGHQFPNYSSELNVNALLLGDSALYLCASSLAGGNQPQHFGDGTRLSIL.

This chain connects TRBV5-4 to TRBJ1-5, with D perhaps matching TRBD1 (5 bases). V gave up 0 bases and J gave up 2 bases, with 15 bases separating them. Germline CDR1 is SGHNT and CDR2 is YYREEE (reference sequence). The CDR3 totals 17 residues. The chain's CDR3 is CASSLGPQGSGNQPQHF. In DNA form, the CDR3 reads TGTGCCAGCAGCTTGGGACCCCAGGGTTCGGGCAATCAGCCCCAGCATTTT.

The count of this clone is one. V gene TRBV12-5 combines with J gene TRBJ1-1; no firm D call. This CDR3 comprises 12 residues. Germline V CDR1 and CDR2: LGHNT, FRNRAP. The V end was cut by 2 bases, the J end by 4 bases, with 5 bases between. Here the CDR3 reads CASGLSSTEAFF. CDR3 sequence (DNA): TGTGCTAGTGGTTTGAGTAGCACTGAAGCTTTCTTT.

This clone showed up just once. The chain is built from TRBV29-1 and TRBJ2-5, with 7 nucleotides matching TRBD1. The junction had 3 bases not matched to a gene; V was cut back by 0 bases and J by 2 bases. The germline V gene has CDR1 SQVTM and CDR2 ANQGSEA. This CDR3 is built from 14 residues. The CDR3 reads CSVEDGRGQETQYF. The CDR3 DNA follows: TGCAGCGTTGAAGATGGCAGGGGGCAAGAGACCCAGTACTTC.

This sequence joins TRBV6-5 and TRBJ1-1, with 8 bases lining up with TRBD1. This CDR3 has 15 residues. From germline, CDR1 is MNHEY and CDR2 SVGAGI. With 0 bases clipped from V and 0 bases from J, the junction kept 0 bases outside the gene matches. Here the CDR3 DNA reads TGTGCCAGCAGTTACTCCAGGGGGCTGAACACTGAAGCTTTCTTT. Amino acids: CASSYSRGLNTEAFF.

CDR3: CASREILSGSYEQYF. The DNA of the CDR3 is TGTGCCAGCAGGGAAATTTTGTCCGGGTCCTACGAGCAGTACTTC. V usage is TRBV6-1 and J usage is TRBJ2-7; no reliable D call. This CDR3 contains 15 residues. Germline-derived CDR1 and CDR2 are MNHNS and SASEGT. V lost 6 bases, J lost 1 base, and 16 bases lay in between.

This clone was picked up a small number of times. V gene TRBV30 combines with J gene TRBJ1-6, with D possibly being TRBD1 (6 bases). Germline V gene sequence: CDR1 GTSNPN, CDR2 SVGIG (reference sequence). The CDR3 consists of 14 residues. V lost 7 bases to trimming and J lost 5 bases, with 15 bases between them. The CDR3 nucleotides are TGTGCCTCCCAAGGCGGGGGCAATAATTCACCCCTCCACTTT. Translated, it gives CASQGGGNNSPLHF.

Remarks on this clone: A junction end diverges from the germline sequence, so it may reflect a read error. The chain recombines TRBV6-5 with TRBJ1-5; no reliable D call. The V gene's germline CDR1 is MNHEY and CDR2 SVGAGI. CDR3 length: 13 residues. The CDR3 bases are TGTGCCAGCAGTTACTCAGGAGATCAGTCCCAGCATTTT. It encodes CASSYSGDQSQHF.

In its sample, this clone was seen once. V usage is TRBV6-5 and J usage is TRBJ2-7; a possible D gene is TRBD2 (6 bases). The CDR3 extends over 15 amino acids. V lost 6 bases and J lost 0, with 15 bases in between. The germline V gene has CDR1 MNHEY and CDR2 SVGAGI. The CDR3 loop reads CASRERGLSSYEQYF. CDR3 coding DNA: TGTGCCAGCAGGGAAAGGGGACTGAGCTCCTACGAGCAGTACTTC.

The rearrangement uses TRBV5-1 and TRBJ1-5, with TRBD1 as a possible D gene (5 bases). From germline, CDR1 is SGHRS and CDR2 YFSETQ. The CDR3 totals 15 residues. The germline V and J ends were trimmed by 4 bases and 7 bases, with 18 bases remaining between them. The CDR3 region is CASSPGGGSKQPQHF. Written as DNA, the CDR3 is TGCGCCAGCAGCCCCGGGGGGGGGTCCAAACAGCCCCAGCATTTT.

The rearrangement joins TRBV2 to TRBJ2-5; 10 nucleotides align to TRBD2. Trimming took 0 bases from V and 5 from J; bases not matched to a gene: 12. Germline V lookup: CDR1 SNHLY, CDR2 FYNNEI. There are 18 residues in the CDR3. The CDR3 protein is CASSEANLAGAPWETQYF. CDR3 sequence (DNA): TGTGCCAGCAGTGAAGCGAACCTAGCGGGGGCCCCTTGGGAGACCCAGTACTTC. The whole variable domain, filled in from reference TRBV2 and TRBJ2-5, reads EPEVTQTPSHQVTQMGQEVILRCVPISNHLYFYWYRQILGQKVEFLVSFYNNEISEKSEIFDDQFSVERPDGSNFTLKIRSTKLEDSAMYFCASSEANLAGAPWETQYFGPGTRLLVL.

CDR3 in amino acids: CASSYVMSTEAFF. Written as DNA, the CDR3 is TGTGCCAGCAGTTACGTCATGTCAACTGAAGCTTTCTTT. The chain joins TRBV6-5 to TRBJ1-1; D ambiguous. Trimming shortened V by 2 bases and J by 5 bases, and 9 bases separated the two germline ends. This CDR3 comprises 13 residues. CDR1 and CDR2 (germline): MNHEY, SVGAGI.

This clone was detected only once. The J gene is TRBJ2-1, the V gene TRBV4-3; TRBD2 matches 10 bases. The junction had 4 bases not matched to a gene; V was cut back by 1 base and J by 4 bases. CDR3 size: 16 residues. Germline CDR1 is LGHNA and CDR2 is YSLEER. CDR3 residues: CASSQGLAGDYNEQFF. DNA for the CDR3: TGCGCCAGCAGCCAAGGGCTAGCGGGGGATTACAATGAGCAGTTCTTC.

The CDR3, as DNA: TGTGCCAGCAGTGGACCGGGACAGGGATTGAGTAATGGCTACACCTTC. Its protein product is CASSGPGQGLSNGYTF. This chain uses TRBV25-1 with TRBJ1-2; 9 nucleotides agree with TRBD1. The junction had 12 bases not matched to a gene; V was cut back by 4 bases and J by 6 bases. Germline assignment: CDR1 MGHDK and CDR2 SYGVNS. The CDR3 totals 16 residues.

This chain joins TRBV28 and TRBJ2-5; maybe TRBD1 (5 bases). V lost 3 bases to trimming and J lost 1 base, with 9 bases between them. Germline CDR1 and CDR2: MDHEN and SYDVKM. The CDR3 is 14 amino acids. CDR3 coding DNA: TGTGCCAGCAGTTTCGACAGATCCCAAGAGACCCAGTACTTC. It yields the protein CASSFDRSQETQYF.

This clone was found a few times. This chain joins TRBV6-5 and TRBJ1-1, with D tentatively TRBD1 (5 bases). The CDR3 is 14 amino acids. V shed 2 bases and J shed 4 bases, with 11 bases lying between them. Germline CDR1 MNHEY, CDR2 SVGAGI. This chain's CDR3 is CASSYGGGTTEAFF. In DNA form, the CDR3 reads TGTGCCAGCAGTTACGGCGGGGGTACCACTGAAGCTTTCTTT.

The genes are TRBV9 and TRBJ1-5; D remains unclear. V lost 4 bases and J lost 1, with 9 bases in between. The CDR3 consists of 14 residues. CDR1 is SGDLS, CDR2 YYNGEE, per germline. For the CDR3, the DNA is TGTGCCAGCAGCCCAGACGGGAGCAATCAGCCCCAGCATTTT. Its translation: CASSPDGSNQPQHF.

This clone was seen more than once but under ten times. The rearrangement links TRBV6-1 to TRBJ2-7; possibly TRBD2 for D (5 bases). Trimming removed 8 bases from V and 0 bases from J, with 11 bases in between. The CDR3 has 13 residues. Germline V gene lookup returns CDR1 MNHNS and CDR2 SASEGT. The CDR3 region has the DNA TGTGCCAGCGGTACCGGAGGCTCCTACGAGCAGTACTTC. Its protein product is CASGTGGSYEQYF.

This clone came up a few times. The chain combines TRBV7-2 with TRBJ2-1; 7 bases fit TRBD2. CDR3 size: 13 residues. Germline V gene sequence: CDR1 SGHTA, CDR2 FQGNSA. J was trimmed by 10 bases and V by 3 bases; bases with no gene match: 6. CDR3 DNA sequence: TGTGCCAGCAGCTTCACTAGCGAGATAGAGCAGTTCTTC. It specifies CASSFTSEIEQFF.

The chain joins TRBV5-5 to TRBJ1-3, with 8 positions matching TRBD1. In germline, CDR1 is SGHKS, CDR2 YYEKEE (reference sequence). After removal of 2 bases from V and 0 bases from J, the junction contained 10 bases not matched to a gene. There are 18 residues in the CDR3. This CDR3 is CASSFQQGGGSSGNTIYF. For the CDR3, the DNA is TGTGCCAGCAGCTTTCAACAGGGGGGAGGAAGCTCTGGAAACACCATATATTTT.

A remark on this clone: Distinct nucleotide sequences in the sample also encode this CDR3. The CDR3 sequence: CSVDPSGTDTQYF. The CDR3 DNA is TGCAGCGTTGACCCTAGCGGCACAGATACGCAGTATTTT. The rearrangement uses TRBV29-1 and TRBJ2-3, with a weak D call TRBD2 (6 bases). Deletions cut 3 bases from V and 1 base from J, with 8 bases between. The CDR3 extends over 13 amino acids. CDR1 and CDR2 from the germline V gene are SQVTM and ANQGSEA.